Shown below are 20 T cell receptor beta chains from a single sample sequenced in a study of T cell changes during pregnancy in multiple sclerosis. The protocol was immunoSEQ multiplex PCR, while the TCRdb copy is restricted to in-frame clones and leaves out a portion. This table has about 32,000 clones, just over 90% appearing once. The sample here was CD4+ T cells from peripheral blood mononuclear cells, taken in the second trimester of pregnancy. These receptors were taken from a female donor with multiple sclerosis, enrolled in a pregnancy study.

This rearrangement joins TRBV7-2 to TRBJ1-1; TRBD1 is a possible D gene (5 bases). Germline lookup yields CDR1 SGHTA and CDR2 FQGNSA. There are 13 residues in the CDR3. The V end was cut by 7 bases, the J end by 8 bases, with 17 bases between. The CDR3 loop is CASTARGGKEAFF. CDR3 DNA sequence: TGTGCCAGCACCGCGCGGGGGGGTAAGGAAGCTTTCTTT.

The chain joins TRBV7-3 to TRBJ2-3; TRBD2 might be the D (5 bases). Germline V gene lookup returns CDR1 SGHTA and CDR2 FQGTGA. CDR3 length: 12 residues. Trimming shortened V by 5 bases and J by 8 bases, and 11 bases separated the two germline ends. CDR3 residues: CASSHQEGTQYF. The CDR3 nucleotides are TGTGCCAGCAGCCACCAAGAGGGTACGCAGTATTTT.

The CDR3 region is CASSSTATPSYEQYF. In DNA, the CDR3 is TGTGCCAGCAGTTCGACAGCGACTCCCTCCTACGAGCAGTACTTC. The rearrangement uses TRBV28 and TRBJ2-7; D might be TRBD1 (5 bases). The CDR3 length is 15 residues. Germline V gene lookup returns CDR1 MDHEN and CDR2 SYDVKM. Trimming stripped 4 bases from V and 0 bases from J, with 13 bases between.

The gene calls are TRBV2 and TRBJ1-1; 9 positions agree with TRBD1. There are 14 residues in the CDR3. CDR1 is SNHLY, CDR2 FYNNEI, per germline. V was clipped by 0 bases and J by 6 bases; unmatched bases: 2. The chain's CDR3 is CASSEATGGAEAFF. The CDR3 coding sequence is TGTGCCAGCAGTGAAGCCACAGGGGGCGCTGAAGCTTTCTTT.

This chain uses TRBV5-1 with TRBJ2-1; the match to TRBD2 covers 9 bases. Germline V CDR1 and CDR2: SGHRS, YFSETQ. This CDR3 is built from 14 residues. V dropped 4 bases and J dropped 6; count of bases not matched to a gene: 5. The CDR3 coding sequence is TGCGCCAGCAGCCCTAGAGCGGGAGGCAATGAGCAGTTCTTC. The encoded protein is CASSPRAGGNEQFF.

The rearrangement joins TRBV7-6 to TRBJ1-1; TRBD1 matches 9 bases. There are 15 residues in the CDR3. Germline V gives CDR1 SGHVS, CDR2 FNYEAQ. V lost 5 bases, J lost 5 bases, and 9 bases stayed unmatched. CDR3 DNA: TGTGCCAGCAGCCCACAGGGGGCGCGGAGTACTGAAGCTTTCTTT. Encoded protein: CASSPQGARSTEAFF.

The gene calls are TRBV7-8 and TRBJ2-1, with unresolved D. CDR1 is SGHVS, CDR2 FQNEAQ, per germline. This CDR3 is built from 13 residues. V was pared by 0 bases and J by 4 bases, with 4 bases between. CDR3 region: CASSLAQYNEQFF. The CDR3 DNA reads TGTGCCAGCAGCTTAGCGCAGTACAATGAGCAGTTCTTC.

In DNA, the CDR3 is TGTGCCTGGAGTGTCGGGCGGGGAGGAACAGGCCTTAACTATGGCTACACCTTC. Its translation: CAWSVGRGGTGLNYGYTF. The chain is built from TRBV30 and TRBJ1-2; tentative D call: TRBD1 (5 bases). This CDR3 comprises 18 residues. CDR1 and CDR2 (germline): GTSNPN, SVGIG (reference sequence). V was pared by 0 bases and J by 1 base, with 21 bases between.

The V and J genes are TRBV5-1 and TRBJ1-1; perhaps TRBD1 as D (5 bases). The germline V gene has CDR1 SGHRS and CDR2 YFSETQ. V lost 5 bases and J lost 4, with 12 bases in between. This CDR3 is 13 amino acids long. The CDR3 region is CASSYTQGTEAFF. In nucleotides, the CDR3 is TGCGCCAGCAGTTACACTCAGGGCACTGAAGCTTTCTTT.

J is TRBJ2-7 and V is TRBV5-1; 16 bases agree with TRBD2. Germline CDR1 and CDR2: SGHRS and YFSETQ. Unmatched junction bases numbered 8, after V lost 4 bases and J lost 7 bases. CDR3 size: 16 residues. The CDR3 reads CASSTAGTSGRGEQYF. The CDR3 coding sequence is TGCGCCAGCAGCACTGCCGGGACTAGCGGGAGGGGGGAGCAGTACTTC.

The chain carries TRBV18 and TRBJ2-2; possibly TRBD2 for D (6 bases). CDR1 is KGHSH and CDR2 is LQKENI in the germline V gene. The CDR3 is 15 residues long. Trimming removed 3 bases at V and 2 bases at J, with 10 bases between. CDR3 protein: CASSPLATNTGELFF. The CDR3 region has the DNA TGTGCCAGCTCACCCCTAGCGACTAACACCGGGGAGCTGTTTTTT.

CDR3 DNA: TGTGCCAGTACGGTCGGTAGCAATCAGCCCCAGCATTTT. Translation gives CASTVGSNQPQHF. This sequence joins TRBV19 and TRBJ1-5; D call uncertain. V lost 7 bases to trimming and J lost 0 bases, with 7 bases between them. CDR1 LNHDA and CDR2 SQIVND come from the germline V gene (reference sequence). This CDR3 is built from 13 residues.

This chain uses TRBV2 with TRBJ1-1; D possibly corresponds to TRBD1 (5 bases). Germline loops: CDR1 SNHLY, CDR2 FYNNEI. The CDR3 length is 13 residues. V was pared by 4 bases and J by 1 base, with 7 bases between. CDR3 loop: CASSARANTEAFF. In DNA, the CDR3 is TGTGCCAGCAGTGCCAGGGCGAACACTGAAGCTTTCTTT.

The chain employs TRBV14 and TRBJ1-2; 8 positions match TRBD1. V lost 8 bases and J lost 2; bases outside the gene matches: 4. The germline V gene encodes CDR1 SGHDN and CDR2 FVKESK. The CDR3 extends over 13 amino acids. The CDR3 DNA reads TGTGCCAGCGGGAGGGACAGGAACTATGGCTACACCTTC. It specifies CASGRDRNYGYTF.

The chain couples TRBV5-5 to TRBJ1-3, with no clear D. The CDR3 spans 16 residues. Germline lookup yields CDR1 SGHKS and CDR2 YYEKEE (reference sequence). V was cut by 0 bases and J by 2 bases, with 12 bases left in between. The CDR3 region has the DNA TGTGCCAGCAGCTTGGTCCGTGTTATAGCTGGAAACACCATATATTTT. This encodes CASSLVRVIAGNTIYF.

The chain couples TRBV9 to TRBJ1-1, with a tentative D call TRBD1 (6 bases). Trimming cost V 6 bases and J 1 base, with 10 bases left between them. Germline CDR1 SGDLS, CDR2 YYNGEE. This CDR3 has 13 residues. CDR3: CASNRVGNTEAFF. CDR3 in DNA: TGTGCCAGCAACAGGGTGGGGAACACTGAAGCTTTCTTT. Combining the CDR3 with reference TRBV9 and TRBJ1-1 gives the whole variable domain DSGVTQTPKHLITATGQRVTLRCSPRSGDLSVYWYQQSLDQGLQFLIQYYNGEERAKGNILERFSAQQFPDLHSELNLSSLELGDSALYFCASNRVGNTEAFFGQGTRLTVV.

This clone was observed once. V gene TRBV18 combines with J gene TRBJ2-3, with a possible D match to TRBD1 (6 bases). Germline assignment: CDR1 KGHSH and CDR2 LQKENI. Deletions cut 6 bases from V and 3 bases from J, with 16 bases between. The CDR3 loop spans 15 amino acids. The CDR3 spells CASSINKQGTDTQYF. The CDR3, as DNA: TGTGCCAGCTCTATCAACAAACAGGGAACAGATACGCAGTATTTT. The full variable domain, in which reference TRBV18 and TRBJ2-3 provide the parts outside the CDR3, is NAGVMQNPRHLVRRRGQEARLRCSPMKGHSHVYWYRQLPEEGLKFMVYLQKENIIDESGMPKERFSAEFPKEGPSILRIQQVVRGDSAAYFCASSINKQGTDTQYFGPGTRLTVL.

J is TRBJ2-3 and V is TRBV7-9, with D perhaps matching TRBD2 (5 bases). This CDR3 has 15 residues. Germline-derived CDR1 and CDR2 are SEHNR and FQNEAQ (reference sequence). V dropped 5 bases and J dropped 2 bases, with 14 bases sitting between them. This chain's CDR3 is CASSDWRRPTDTQYF. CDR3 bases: TGTGCCAGCAGCGACTGGCGGAGGCCCACAGATACGCAGTATTTT. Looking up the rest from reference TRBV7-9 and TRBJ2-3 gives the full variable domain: DTGVSQNPRHKITKRGQNVTFRCDPISEHNRLYWYRQTLGQGPEFLTYFQNEAQLEKSRLLSDRFSAERPKGSFSTLEIQRTEQGDSAMYLCASSDWRRPTDTQYFGPGTRLTVL.

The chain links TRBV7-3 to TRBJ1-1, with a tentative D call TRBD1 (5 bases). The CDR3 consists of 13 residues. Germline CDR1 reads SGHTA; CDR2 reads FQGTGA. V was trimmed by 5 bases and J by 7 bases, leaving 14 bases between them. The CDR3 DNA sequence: TGTGCCAGCAGCCCCATCCAGGGCCTTGAAGCTTTCTTT. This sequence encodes CASSPIQGLEAFF.

The CDR3 sequence is CASSQEGRALYNEQFF. The DNA for the CDR3 is TGCGCCAGCAGCCAAGAAGGGAGGGCCTTGTACAATGAGCAGTTCTTC. V usage is TRBV4-3 and J usage is TRBJ2-1, with 7 bases that match TRBD2. The germline gives CDR1 LGHNA, CDR2 YSLEER. The J segment lost 4 bases and the V segment lost 0 bases, leaving 6 bases of the junction unmatched. The CDR3 spans 16 residues.